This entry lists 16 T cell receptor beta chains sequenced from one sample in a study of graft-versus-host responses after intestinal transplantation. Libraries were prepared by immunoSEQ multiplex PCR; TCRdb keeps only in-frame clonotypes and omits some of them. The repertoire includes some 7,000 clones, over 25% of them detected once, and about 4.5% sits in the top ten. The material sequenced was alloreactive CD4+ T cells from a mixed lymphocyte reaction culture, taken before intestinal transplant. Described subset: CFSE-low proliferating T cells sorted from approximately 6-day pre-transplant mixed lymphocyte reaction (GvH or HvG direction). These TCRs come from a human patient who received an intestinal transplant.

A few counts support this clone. The DNA for the CDR3 is TGTGCCAGTAGTTCTTTGGACAGGGCTAACTCCCTCCACTTT. Protein: CASSSLDRANSLHF. The chain joins TRBV19 to TRBJ1-6; TRBD1 matches 8 bases. V gave up 5 bases and J gave up 14 bases; unmatched junction bases: 11. The germline CDR1 and CDR2 sequences are LNHDA and SQIVND (reference sequence). This CDR3 has 14 amino acids.

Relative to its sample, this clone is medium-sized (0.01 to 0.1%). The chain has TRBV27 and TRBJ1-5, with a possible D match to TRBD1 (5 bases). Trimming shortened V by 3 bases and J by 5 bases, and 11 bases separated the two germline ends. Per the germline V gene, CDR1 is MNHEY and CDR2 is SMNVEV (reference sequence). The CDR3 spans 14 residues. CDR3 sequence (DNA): TGTGCCAGCAGTTTCACCGTCAGGGATCAGCCCCAGCATTTT. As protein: CASSFTVRDQPQHF.

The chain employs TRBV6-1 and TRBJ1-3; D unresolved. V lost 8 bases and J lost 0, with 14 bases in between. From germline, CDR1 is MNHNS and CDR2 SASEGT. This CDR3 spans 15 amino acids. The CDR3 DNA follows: TGTGCCAGCGCTAGAAGCTTACCCTCTGGAAACACCATATATTTT. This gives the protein CASARSLPSGNTIYF.

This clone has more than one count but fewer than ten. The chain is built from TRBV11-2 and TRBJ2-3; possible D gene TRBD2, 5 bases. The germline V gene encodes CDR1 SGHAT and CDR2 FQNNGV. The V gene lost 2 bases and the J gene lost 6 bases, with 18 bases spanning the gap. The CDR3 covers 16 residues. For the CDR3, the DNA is TGTGCCAGCAGCTTACGGCTAGCCATGGGAGTGGATACGCAGTATTTT. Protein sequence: CASSLRLAMGVDTQYF.

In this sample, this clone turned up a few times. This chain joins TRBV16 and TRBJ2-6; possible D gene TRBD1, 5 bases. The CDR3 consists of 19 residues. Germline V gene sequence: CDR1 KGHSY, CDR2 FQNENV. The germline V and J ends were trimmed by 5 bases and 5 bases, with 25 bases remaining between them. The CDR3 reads CASSTDTVVNKGRANVLTF. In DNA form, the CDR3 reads TGTGCCAGCAGCACGGACACGGTCGTTAACAAAGGTCGGGCCAACGTCCTGACTTTC.

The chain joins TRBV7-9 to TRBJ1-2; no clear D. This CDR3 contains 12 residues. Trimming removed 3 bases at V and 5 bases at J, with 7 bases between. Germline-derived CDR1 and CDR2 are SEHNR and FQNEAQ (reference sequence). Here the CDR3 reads CASSFEGYGYTF. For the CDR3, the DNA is TGTGCCAGCAGCTTCGAGGGATATGGCTACACCTTC. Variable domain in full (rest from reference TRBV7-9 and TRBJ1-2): DTGVSQNPRHKITKRGQNVTFRCDPISEHNRLYWYRQTLGQGPEFLTYFQNEAQLEKSRLLSDRFSAERPKGSFSTLEIQRTEQGDSAMYLCASSFEGYGYTFGSGTRLTVV.

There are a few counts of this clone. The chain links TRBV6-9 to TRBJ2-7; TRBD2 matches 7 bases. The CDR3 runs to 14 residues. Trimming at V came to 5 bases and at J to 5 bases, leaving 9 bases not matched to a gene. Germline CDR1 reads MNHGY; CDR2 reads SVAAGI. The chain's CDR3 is CASSKGLGLDEQYF. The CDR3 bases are TGTGCCAGCAGTAAAGGACTAGGTTTGGACGAGCAGTACTTC.

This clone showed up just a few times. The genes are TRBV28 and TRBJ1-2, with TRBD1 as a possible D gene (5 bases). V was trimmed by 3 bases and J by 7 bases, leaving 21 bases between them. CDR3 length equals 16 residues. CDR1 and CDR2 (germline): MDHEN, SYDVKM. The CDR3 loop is CASSLDQQETFAGYTF. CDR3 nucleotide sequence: TGTGCCAGCAGTTTGGATCAACAGGAGACGTTTGCTGGCTACACCTTC.

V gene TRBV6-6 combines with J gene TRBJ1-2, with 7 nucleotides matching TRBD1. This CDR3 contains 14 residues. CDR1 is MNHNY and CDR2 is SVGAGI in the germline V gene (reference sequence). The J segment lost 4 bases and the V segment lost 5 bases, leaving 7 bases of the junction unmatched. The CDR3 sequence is CASSLNDRVYGYTF. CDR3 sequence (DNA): TGTGCCAGCAGTCTTAACGACAGGGTCTATGGCTACACCTTC.

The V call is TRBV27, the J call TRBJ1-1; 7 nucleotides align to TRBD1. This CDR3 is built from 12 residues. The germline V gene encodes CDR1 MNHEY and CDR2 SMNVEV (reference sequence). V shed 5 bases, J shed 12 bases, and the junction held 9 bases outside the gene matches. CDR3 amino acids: CASSERTGGPFF. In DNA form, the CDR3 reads TGTGCCAGCAGTGAAAGGACAGGAGGCCCTTTCTTT.

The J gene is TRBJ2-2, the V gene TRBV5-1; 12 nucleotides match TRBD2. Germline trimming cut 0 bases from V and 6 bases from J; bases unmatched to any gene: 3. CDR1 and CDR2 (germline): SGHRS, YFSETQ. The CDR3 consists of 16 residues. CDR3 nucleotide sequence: TGCGCCAGCAGCTTGGCTCCTAGCGGGAGGGCCGGGGAGCTGTTTTTT. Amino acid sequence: CASSLAPSGRAGELFF.

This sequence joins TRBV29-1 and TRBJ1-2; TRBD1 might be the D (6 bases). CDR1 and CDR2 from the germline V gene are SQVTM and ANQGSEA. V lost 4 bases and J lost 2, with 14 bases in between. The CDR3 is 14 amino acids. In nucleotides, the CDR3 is TGCAGCGTTGGTCATCGGGGGGCGAACTATGGCTACACCTTC. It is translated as CSVGHRGANYGYTF.

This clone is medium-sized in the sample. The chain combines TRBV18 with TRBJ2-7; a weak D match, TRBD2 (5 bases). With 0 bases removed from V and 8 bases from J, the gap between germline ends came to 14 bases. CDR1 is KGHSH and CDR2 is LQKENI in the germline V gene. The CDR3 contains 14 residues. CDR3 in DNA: TGTGCCAGCTCACCACCAGAGGGTGCCTCCAAGCAGTACTTC. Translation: CASSPPEGASKQYF.

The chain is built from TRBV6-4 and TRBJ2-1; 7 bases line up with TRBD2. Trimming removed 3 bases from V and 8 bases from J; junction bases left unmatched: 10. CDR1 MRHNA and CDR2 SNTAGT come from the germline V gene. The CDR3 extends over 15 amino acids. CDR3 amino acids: CASSETSPGGHEQFF. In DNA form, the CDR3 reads TGTGCCAGCAGTGAAACCTCCCCGGGGGGACATGAGCAGTTCTTC.

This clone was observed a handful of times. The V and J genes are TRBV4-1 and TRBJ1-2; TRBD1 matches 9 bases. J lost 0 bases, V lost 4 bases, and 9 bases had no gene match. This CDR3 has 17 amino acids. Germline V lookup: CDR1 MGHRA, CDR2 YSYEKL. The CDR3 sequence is CASSLQPGQGANYGYTF. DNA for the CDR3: TGCGCCAGCAGCCTCCAACCGGGACAGGGAGCTAACTATGGCTACACCTTC.

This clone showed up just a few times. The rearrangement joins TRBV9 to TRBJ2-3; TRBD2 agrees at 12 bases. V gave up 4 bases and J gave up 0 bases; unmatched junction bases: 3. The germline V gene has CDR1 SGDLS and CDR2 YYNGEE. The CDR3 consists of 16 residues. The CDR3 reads CASSIGLAGSTDTQYF. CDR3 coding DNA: TGTGCCAGCAGCATAGGACTAGCGGGGAGCACAGATACGCAGTATTTT.